This T cell receptor (beta chain) emerged from a study of T cell repertoires in cytomegalovirus infection. V dropped 6 bases and J dropped 5; count of bases not matched to a gene: 3. Germline CDR1 SGHVS, CDR2 FNYEAQ. This CDR3 comprises 13 residues. TCRdb ran MiXCR on the reads and lists one entry per CDR3 protein. This table has around 530,000 distinct CDR3 sequences, approximately 15% appearing once. The rearrangement links TRBV7-6 to TRBJ1-4, with 7 bases matching TRBD1. The source of this sequence is a human donor in good health (CMV status not recorded). Some clones in this sample may be carry-over from other donors' samples. Material: CD8+ T cells from PBMCs. In DNA, the CDR3 is TGTGCCAGCAGACAGGGGTTCAATGAAAAACTGTTTTTT. As protein: CASRQGFNEKLFF.